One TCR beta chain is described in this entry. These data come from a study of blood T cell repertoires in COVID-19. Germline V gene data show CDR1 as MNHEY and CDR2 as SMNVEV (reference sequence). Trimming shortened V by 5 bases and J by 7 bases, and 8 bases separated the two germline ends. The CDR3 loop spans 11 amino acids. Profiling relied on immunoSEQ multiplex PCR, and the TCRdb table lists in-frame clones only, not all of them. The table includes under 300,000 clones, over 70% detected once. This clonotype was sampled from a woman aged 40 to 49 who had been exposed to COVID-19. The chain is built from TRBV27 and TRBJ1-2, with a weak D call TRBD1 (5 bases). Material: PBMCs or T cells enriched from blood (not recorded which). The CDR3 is CASSGARGYTF. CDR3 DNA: TGTGCCAGCAGTGGGGCTCGTGGCTACACCTTC.